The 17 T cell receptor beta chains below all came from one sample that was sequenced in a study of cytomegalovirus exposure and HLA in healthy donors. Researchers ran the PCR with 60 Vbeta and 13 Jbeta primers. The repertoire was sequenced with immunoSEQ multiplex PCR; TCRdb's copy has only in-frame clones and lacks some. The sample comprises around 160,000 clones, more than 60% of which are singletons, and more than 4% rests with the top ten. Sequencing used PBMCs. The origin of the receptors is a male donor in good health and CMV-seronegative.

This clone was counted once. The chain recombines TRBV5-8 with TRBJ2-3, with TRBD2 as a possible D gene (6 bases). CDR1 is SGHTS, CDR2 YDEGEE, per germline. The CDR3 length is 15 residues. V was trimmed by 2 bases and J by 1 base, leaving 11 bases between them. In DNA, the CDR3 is TGTGCCAGCAGCTTAAACGGGGGTCGCACAGATACGCAGTATTTT. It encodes CASSLNGGRTDTQYF.

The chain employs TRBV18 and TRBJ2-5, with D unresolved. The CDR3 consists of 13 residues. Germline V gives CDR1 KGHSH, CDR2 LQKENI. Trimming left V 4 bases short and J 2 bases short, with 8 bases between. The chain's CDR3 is CASSLDIQETQYF. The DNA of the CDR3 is TGTGCCAGCTCACTCGACATACAAGAGACCCAGTACTTC.

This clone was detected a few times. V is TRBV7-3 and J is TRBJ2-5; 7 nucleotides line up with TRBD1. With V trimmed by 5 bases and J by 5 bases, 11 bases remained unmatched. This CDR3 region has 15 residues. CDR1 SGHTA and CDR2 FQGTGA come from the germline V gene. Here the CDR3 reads CASSPYGTVRETQYF. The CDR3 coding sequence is TGTGCCAGCAGCCCATACGGGACAGTGCGGGAGACCCAGTACTTC.

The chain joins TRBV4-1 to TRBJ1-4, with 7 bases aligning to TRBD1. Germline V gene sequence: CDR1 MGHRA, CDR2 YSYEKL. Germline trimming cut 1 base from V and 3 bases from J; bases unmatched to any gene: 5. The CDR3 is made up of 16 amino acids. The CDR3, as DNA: TGCGCCAGCAGCCAAGGATCGGGGACAGCTAATGAAAAACTGTTTTTT. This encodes CASSQGSGTANEKLFF.

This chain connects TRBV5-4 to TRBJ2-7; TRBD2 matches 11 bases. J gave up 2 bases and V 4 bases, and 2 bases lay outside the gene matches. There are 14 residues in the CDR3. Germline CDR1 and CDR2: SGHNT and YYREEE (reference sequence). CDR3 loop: CASSRLAGTYEQYF. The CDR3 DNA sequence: TGTGCCAGCAGCCGACTAGCGGGGACCTACGAGCAGTACTTC. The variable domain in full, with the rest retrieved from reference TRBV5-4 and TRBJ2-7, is ETGVTQSPTHLIKTRGQQVTLRCSSQSGHNTVSWYQQALGQGPQFIFQYYREEENGRGNFPPRFSGLQFPNYSSELNVNALELDDSALYLCASSRLAGTYEQYFGPGTRLTVT.

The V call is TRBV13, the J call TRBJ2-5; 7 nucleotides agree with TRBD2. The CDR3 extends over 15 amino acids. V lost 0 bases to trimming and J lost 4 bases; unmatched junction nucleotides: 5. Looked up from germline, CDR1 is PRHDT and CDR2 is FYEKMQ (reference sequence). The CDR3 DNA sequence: TGTGCCAGCAGCTTAGGCGCTAGCGGAGGAGAGACCCAGTACTTC. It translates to CASSLGASGGETQYF.

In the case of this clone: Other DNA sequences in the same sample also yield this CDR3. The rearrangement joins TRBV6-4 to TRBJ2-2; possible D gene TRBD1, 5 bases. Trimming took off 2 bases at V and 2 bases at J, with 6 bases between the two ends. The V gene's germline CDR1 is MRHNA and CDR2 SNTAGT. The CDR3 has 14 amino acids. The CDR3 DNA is TGTGCCAGCAGTGACAGGGGAAACACCGGGGAGCTGTTTTTT. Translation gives CASSDRGNTGELFF.

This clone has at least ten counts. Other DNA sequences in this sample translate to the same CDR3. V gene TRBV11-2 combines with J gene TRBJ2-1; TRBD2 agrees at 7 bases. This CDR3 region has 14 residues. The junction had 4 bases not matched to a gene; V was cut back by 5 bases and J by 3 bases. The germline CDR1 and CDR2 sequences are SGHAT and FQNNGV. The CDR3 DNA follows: TGTGCCAGCAGCCGGGGCGGGGGCTACAATGAGCAGTTCTTC. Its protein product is CASSRGGGYNEQFF.

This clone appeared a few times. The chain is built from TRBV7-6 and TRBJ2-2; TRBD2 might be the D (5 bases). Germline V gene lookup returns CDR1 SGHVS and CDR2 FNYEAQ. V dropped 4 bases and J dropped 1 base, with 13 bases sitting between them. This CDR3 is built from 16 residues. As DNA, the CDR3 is TGTGCCAGCAGCTCGAGCGGCCTCCTGAACACCGGGGAGCTGTTTTTT. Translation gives CASSSSGLLNTGELFF.

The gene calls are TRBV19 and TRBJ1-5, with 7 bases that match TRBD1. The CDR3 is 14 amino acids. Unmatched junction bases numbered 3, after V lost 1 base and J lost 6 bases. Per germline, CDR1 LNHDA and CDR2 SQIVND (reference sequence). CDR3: CASSIGTGSQPQHF. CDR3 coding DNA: TGTGCCAGTAGTATAGGGACAGGTAGTCAGCCCCAGCATTTT.

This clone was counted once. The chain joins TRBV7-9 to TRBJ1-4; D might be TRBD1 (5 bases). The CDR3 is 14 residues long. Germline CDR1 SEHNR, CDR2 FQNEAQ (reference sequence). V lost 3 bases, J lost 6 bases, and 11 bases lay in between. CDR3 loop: CASSLGGPYEKLFF. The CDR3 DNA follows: TGTGCCAGCAGCTTGGGGGGTCCCTATGAAAAACTGTTTTTT.

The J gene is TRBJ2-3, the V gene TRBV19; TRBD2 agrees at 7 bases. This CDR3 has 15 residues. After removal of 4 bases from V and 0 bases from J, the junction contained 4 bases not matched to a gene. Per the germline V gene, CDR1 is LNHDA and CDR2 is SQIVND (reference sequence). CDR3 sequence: CASSTGAGSTDTQYF. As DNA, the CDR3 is TGTGCCAGTAGTACAGGAGCGGGAAGCACAGATACGCAGTATTTT.

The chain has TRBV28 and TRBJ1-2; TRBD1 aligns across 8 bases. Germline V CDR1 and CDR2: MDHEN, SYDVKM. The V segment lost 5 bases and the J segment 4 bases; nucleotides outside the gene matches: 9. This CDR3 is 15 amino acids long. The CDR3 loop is CASSAPPGGTYGYTF. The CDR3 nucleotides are TGTGCCAGCAGTGCGCCCCCAGGGGGCACCTATGGCTACACCTTC.

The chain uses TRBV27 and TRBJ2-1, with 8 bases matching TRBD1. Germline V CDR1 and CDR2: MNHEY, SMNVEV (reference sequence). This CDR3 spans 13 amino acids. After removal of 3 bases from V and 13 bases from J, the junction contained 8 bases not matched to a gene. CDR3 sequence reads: CASSLERQGRQFF. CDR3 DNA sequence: TGTGCCAGCAGTTTGGAGCGACAGGGGAGACAGTTCTTC.

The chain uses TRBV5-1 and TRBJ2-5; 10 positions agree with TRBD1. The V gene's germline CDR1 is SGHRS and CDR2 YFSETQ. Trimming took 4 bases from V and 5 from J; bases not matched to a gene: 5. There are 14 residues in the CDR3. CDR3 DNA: TGCGCCAGCAGCCCGACAGGGGGCATGGAGACCCAGTACTTC. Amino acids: CASSPTGGMETQYF.

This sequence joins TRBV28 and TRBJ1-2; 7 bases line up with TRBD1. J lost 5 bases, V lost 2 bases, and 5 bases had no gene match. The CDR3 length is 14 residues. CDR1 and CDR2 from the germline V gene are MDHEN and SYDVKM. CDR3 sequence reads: CASSLEGAPYGYTF. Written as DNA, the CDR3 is TGTGCCAGCAGTTTAGAGGGGGCGCCGTATGGCTACACCTTC.

CDR3 protein: CASSAGLAGAQEQYF. CDR3 bases: TGTGCCAGTAGTGCAGGACTAGCGGGGGCACAAGAGCAGTACTTC. The chain combines TRBV19 with TRBJ2-7; 13 bases fit TRBD2. Germline V lookup: CDR1 LNHDA, CDR2 SQIVND (reference sequence). Trimming cost V 5 bases and J 7 bases; bases outside gene matches: 8. The CDR3 is 15 residues long.